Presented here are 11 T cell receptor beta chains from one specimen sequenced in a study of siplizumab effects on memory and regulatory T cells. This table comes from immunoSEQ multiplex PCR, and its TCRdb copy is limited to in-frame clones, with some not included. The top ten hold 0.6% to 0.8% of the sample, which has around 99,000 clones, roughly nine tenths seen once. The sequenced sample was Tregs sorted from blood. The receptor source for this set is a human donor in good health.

The CDR3 DNA sequence: TGTGCCAGCAGTTTTCTCAATCAGCCCCAGCATTTT. Amino acids: CASSFLNQPQHF. V gene TRBV6-5 combines with J gene TRBJ1-5, with D uncertain. V lost 4 bases and J 3 bases, leaving 4 bases between the germline ends. The germline CDR1 and CDR2 sequences are MNHEY and SVGAGI. CDR3 length equals 12 residues.

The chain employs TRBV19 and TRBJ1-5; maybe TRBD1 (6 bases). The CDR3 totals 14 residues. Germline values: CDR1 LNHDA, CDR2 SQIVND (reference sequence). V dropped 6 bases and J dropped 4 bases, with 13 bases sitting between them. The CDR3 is CASSPGAKNQPQHF. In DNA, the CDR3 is TGTGCCAGTAGCCCGGGGGCTAAAAATCAGCCCCAGCATTTT.

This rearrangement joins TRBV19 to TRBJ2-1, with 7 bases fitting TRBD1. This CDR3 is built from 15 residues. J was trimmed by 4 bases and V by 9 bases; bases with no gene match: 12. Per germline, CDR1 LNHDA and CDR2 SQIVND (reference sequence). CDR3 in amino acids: CARPPRGRKYNEQFF. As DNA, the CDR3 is TGTGCCAGACCGCCTAGGGGGCGGAAGTACAATGAGCAGTTCTTC.

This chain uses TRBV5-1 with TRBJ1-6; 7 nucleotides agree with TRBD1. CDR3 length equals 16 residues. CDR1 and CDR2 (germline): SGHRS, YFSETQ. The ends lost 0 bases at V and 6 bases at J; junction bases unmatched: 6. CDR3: CASSLDRGRFNSPLHF. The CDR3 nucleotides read TGCGCCAGCAGCTTGGACAGGGGTCGTTTTAATTCACCCCTCCACTTT.

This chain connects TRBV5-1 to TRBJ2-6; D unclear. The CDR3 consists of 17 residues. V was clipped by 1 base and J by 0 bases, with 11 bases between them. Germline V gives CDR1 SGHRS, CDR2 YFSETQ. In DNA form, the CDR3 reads TGCGCCAGCAGCTTGTTCGACATGAACTCTGGGGCCAACGTCCTGACTTTC. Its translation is CASSLFDMNSGANVLTF. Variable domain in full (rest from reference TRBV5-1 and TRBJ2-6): KAGVTQTPRYLIKTRGQQVTLSCSPISGHRSVSWYQQTPGQGLQFLFEYFSETQRNKGNFPGRFSGRQFSNSRSEMNVSTLELGDSALYLCASSLFDMNSGANVLTFGAGSRLTVL.

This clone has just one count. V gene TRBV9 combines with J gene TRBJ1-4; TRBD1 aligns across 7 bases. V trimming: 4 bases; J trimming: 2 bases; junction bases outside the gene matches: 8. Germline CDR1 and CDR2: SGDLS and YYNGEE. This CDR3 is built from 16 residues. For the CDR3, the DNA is TGTGCCAGCAGCCCAGGGGGAGGGAGGACTAATGAAAAACTGTTTTTT. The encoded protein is CASSPGGGRTNEKLFF.

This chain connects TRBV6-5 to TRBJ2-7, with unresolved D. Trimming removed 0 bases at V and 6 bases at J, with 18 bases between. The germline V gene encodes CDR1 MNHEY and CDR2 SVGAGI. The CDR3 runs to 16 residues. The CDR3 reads CASSYSIVRPPSEQYF. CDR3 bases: TGTGCCAGCAGTTACTCGATTGTCAGGCCCCCCTCCGAGCAGTACTTC.

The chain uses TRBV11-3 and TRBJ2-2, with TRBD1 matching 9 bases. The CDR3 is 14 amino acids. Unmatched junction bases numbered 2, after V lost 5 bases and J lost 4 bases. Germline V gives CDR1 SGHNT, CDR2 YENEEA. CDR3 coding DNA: TGTGCCAGCAGCCCACAGGGGGCCACCGGGGAGCTGTTTTTT. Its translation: CASSPQGATGELFF.

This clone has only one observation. DNA of the CDR3: TGTGCCAGCAGTGAACGAGGGGATGAGCAGTTCTTC. Translated, it gives CASSERGDEQFF. V and J are TRBV2 and TRBJ2-1; possibly TRBD1 or TRBD2 for D (5 bases each). CDR3 length: 12 amino acids. V was pared by 2 bases and J by 8 bases, with 7 bases between. Germline assignment: CDR1 SNHLY and CDR2 FYNNEI.

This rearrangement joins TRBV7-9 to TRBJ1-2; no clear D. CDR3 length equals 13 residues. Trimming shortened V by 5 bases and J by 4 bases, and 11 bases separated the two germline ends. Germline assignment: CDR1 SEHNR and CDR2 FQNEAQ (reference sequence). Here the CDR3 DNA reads TGTGCCAGCAGCACTAGGGTTGGCTATGGCTACACCTTC. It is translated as CASSTRVGYGYTF.

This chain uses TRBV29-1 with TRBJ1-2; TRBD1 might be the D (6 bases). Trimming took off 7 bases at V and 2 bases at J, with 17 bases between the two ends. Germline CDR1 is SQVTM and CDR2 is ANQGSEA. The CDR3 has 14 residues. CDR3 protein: CSADLGGPNYGYTF. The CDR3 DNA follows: TGCAGCGCCGACCTAGGGGGGCCCAACTATGGCTACACCTTC.